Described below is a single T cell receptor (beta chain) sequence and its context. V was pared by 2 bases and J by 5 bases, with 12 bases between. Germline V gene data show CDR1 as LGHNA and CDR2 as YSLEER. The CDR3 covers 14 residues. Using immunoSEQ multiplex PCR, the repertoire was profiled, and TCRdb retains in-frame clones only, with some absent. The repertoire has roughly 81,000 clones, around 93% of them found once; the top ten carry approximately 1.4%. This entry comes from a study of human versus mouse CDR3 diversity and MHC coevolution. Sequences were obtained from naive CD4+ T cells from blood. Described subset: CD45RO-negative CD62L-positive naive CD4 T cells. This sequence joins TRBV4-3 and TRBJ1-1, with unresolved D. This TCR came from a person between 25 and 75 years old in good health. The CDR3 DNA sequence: TGCGCCAGCAGCCAACAGGACTTTAGGACTGAAGCTTTCTTT. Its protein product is CASSQQDFRTEAFF.